This TCR beta chain was identified in a study of post-analysis software for immune sequencing data. For the study at large: Relapsing-remitting, secondary progressive and progressive-relapsing multiple sclerosis courses were included. General study results and limits: Controls had significantly higher normalized Chao1 diversity than multiple sclerosis patients. Compared with controls, patients had more of about five TRBV segments, including TRBV5-6, TRBV5-1 and TRBV20-1.

The sample holds a few counts of this clonotype. Its antigen is currently unknown. The CDR3 contains 13 residues. CDR1 is MNHEY, CDR2 SMNVEV, per germline (reference sequence). V lost 3 bases to trimming and J lost 3 bases, with 9 bases between them. The authors incorporated unique molecular identifiers into the TCR beta cDNA libraries. The yield from approximately 1 to 10 million T cells was around 500,000 cDNA molecules in total. TCRdb ran MiXCR on the PCR reads and lists one entry per CDR3 protein. The sample gives some 160,000 distinct CDR3 sequences, 35% to 40% of which show up once; 25% to 30% is in the top ten.

The sequence was collected from a girl aged 5-17 years with multiple sclerosis. The material was blood, obtained after autologous hematopoietic stem cell transplantation. This chain links TRBV27 with TRBJ2-7, with TRBD1 as a possible D gene (6 bases). CDR3 amino acids: CASSLGAIYEQYF. CDR3 nucleotides: TGTGCCAGCAGTTTGGGGGCTATCTACGAGCAGTACTTC.